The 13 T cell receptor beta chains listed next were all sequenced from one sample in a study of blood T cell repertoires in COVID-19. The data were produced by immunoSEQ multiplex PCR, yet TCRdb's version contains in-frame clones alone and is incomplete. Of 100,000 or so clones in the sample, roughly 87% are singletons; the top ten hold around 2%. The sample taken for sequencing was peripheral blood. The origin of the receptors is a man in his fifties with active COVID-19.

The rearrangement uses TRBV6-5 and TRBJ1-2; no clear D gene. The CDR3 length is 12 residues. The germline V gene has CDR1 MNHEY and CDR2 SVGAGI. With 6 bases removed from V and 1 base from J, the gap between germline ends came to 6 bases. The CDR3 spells CASRTGNYGYTF. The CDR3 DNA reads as TGTGCCAGCAGAACGGGTAACTATGGCTACACCTTC.

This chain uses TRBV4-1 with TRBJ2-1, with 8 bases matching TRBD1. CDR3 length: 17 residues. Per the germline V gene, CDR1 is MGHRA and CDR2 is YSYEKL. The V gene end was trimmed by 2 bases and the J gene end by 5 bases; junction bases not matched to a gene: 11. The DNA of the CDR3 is TGCGCCAGCAGCCAATCCTTGACAGGGGTGTTGGACAATGAGCAGTTCTTC. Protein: CASSQSLTGVLDNEQFF.

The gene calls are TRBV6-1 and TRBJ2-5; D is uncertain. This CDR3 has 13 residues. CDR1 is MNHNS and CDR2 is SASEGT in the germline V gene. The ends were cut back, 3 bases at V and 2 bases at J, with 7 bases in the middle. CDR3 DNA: TGTGCCAGCAGTGACAGGCATCAAGAGACCCAGTACTTC. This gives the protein CASSDRHQETQYF.

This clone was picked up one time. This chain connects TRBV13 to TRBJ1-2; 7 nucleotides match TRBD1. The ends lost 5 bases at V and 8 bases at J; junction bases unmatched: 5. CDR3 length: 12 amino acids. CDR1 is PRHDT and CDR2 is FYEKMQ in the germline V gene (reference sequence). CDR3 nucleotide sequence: TGTGCCAGCAGCCAACAGGGGCAGGGCTACACCTTC. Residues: CASSQQGQGYTF.

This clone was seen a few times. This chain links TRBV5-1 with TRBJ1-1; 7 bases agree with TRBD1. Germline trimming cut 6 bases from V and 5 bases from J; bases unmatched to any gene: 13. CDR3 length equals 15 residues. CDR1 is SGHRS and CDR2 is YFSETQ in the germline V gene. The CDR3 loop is CASTQLQPGGTEAFF. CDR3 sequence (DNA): TGCGCCAGCACCCAGCTTCAGCCAGGGGGAACTGAAGCTTTCTTT. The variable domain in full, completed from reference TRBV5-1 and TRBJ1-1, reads KAGVTQTPRYLIKTRGQQVTLSCSPISGHRSVSWYQQTPGQGLQFLFEYFSETQRNKGNFPGRFSGRQFSNSRSEMNVSTLELGDSALYLCASTQLQPGGTEAFFGQGTRLTVV.

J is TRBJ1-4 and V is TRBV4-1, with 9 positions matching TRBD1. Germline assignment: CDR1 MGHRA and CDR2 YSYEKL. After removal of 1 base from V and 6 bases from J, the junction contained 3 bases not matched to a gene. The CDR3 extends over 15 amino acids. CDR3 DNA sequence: TGCGCCAGCAGCCAAGTGGGGACAGGGCATGAAAAACTGTTTTTT. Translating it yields CASSQVGTGHEKLFF.

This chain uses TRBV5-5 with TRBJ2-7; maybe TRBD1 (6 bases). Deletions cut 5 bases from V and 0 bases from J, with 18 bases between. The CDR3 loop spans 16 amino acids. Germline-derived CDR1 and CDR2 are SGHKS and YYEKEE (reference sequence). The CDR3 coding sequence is TGTGCCAGCAGAGCTGCCCCACAGGACAGCTCCTACGAGCAGTACTTC. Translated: CASRAAPQDSSYEQYF.

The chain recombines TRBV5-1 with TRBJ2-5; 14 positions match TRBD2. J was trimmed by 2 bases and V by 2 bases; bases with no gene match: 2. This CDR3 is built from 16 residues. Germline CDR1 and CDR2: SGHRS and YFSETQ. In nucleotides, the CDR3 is TGCGCCAGCAGCTTTGGGACTAGCGGGGGTCAAGAGACCCAGTACTTC. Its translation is CASSFGTSGGQETQYF.

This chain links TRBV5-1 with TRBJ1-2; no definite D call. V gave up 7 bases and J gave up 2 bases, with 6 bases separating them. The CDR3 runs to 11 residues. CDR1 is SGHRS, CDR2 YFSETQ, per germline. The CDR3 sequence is CASGTNYGYTF. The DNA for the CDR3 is TGCGCCAGCGGCACCAACTATGGCTACACCTTC.

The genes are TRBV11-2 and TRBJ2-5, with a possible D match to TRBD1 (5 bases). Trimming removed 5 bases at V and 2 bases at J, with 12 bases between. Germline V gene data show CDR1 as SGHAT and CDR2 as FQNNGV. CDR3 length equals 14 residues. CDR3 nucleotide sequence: TGTGCCAGCAGCGCCCACAGGTATCAAGAGACCCAGTACTTC. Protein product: CASSAHRYQETQYF.

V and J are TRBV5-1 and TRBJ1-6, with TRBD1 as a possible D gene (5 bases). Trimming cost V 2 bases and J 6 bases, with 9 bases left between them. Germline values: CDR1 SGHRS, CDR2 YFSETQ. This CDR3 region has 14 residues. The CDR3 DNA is TGCGCCAGCAGCTTACAGGAGATTAATTCACCCCTCCACTTT. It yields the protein CASSLQEINSPLHF.

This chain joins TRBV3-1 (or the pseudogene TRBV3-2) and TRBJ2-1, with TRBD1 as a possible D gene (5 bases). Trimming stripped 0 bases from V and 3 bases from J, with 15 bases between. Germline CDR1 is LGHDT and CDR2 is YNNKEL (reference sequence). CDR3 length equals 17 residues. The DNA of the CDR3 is TGTGCCAGCAGCCAAGATAGCAGGCAGGGTCTCTACAATGAGCAGTTCTTC. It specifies CASSQDSRQGLYNEQFF.

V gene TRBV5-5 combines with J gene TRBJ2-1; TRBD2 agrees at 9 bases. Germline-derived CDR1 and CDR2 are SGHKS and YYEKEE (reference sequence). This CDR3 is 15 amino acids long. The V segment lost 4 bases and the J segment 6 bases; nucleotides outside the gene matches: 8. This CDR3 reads CASSAQGLAVNEQFF. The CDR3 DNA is TGTGCCAGCAGCGCACAGGGACTAGCCGTCAATGAGCAGTTCTTC.